This paragraph covers one T cell receptor (beta chain) sequence. Its antigen is as yet unknown. CDR3 length: 13 residues. The record originates from a study of T cells expressing NK-cell markers. Study context: Source material for TCR beta repertoires consisted of sorted CD3+CD56+NKG2C+, CD3+CD56+NKG2C- and CD3+CD56-NKG2C+ T cells. One of eight sequenced donors was HCMV-seronegative; the other seven were seropositive. Study-level findings and limits: Of the CD8+ T cell pool in roughly six donors, roughly 1.0-7.5% was accounted for by dominant NKG2C+ clonotypes.

TCR beta cDNA was generated via 5'RACE template switching incorporating UMIs. For each CDR3 protein, TCRdb gives one entry from its re-call of the 5' RACE reads, without DNA. The sample totals 400,000 to 550,000 distinct CDR3 sequences. Sequenced material: blood T cells: a sorted CD56 or NKG2C T cell subset, CD4+ or CD8+ T cells, or bulk PBMC T cells (not recorded which). This chain joins TRBV12-3 or TRBV12-4 and TRBJ2-2. This sequence originates from a woman aged 18 to 75 in good health. Here the CDR3 reads CASSFKRTGELFF.